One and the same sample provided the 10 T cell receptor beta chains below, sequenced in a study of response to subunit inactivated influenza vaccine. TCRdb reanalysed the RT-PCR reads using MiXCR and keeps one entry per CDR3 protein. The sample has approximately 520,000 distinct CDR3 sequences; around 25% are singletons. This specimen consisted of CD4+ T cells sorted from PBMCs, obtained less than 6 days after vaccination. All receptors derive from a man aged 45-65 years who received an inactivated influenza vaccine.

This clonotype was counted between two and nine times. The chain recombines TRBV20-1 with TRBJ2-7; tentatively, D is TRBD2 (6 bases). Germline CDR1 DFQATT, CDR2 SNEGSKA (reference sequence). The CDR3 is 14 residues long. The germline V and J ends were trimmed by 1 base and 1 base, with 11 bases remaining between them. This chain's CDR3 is CSARGDWGSYEQYF. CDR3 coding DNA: TGCAGTGCTAGAGGGGACTGGGGATCCTACGAGCAGTACTTC.

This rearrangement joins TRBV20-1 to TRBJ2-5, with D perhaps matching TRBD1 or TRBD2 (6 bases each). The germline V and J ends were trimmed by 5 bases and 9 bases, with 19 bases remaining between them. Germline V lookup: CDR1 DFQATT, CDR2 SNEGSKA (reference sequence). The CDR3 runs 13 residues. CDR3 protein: CSACGQHSGAQYF. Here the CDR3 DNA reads TGCAGTGCTTGCGGACAGCACTCGGGGGCCCAGTACTTC.

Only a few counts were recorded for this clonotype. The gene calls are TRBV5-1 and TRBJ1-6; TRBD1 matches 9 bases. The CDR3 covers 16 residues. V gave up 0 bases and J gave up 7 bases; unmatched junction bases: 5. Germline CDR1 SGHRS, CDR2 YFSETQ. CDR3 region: CASSLGSTGGNSPLHF. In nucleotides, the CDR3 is TGCGCCAGCAGCTTGGGCTCGACAGGGGGAAATTCACCCCTCCACTTT.

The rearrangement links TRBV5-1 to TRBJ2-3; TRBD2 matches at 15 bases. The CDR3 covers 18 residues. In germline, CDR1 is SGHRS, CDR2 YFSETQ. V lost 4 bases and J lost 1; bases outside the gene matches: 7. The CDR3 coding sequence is TGCGCCAGCAGCCCCGGACTAGCGGGAGGGCCACGCACAGATACGCAGTATTTT. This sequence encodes CASSPGLAGGPRTDTQYF.

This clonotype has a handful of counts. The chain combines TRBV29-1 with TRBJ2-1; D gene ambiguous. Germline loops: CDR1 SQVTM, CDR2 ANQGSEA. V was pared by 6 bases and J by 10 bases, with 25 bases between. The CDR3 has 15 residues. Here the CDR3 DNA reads TGCAGCGTGTCACCCGCGCGCAGTACTTTTCGGGAGCAGTTCTTC. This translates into CSVSPARSTFREQFF.

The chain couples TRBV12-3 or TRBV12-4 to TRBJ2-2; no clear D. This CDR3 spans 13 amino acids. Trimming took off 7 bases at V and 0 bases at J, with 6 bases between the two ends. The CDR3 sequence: CASTRPNTGELFF. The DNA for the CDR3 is TGTGCCAGCACCAGACCGAACACCGGGGAGCTGTTTTTT.

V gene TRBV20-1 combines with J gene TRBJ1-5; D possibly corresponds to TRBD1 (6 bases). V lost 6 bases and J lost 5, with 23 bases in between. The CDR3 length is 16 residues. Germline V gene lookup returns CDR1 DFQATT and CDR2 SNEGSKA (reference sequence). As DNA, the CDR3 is TGCAGTGCCGATCAAAATTGGGGGGCGAGGGATCAGCCCCAGCATTTT. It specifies CSADQNWGARDQPQHF.

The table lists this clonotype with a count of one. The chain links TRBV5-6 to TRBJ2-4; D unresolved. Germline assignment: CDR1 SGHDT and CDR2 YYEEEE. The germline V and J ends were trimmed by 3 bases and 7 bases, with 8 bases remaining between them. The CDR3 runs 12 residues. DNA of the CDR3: TGTGCCAGCAGCTCACCTGGGAACATTCAGTACTTC. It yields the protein CASSSPGNIQYF.

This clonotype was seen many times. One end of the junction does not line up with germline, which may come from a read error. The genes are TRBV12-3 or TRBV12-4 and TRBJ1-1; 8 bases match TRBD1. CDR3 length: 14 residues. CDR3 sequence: CASSLDRGNTEAFF. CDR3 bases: TGTGCCAGCAGCTTAGACAGGGGGAACACTGAAGCTTTCTTT.

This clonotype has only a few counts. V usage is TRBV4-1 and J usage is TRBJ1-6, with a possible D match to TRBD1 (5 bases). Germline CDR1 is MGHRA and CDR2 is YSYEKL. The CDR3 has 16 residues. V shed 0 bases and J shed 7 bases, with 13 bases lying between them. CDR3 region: CASSQDAPGLNSPLHF. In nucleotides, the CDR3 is TGCGCCAGCAGCCAAGATGCCCCAGGGCTGAATTCACCCCTCCACTTT.